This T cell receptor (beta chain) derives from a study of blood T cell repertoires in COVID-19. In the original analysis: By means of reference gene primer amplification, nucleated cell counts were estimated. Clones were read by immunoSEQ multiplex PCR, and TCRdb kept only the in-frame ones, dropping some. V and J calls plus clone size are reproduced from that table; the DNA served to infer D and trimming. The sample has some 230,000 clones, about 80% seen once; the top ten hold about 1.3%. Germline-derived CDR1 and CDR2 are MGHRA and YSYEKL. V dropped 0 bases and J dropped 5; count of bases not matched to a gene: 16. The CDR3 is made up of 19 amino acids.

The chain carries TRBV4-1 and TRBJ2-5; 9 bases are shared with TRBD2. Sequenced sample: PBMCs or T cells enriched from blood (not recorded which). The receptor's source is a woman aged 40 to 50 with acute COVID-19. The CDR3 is CASSQDGWRGGSIGETQYF. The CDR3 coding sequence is TGCGCCAGCAGCCAAGATGGGTGGCGGGGGGGATCCATAGGGGAGACCCAGTACTTC.